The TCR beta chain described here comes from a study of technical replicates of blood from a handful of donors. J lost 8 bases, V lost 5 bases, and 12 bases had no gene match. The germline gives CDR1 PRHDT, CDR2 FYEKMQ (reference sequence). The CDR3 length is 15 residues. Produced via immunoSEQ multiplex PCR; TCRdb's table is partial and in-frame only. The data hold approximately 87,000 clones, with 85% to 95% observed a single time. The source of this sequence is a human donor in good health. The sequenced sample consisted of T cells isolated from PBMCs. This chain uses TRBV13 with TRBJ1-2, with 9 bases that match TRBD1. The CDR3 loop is CASSTQTGGSLGYTF. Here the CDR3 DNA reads TGTGCCAGCAGCACCCAGACAGGGGGAAGCTTAGGCTACACCTTC.